The clone carrying this TCR beta chain has a handful of counts. CDR1 and CDR2 from the germline V gene are LGHDT and YNNKEL (reference sequence). The CDR3 extends over 15 amino acids. V shed 5 bases, J shed 2 bases, and the junction held 6 bases outside the gene matches. The data are from a study of blood T cell repertoires in COVID-19. For the study at large: The study drew acute and convalescent COVID-19 samples from the United States, Italy and Spain. The analysed material was cDNA or gDNA that came from T cells, B-cell-depleted T cells, or PBMCs.

Original handling: Estimated nucleated cell counts came from reference gene primer amplification. Clones were read by immunoSEQ multiplex PCR, and TCRdb kept only the in-frame ones, dropping some. V and J calls and clone size are copied from that table; D and trimming were computed from the DNA. The sample contains about 200,000 clones, 80% of which appear only once. This TCR was recovered from a woman between 65 and 79 years old with acute or convalescent COVID-19. The sample taken for sequencing was peripheral blood. This chain joins TRBV3-1 (or the pseudogene TRBV3-2) and TRBJ2-1; TRBD2 aligns across 7 bases. The CDR3 reads CASSNSGPTYNEQFF. CDR3 coding DNA: TGTGCCAGCAGCAATAGCGGGCCAACCTACAATGAGCAGTTCTTC.